These 23 T cell receptor beta chains were sequenced from one sample in a study of T cell responses to AZD1222 COVID-19 vaccine. Some clones are missing from TCRdb's copy, which holds only in-frame ones; the method was immunoSEQ multiplex PCR. The sample lists under 200,000 clones; around nine tenths were seen once. Sample: peripheral blood, taken 28 days after the second AZD1222 dose. These receptors were collected from an adult who received the AZD1222 COVID-19 vaccine.

This clone appeared once. The chain couples TRBV7-2 to TRBJ2-7; 8 bases are shared with TRBD1. CDR3 size: 16 residues. CDR1 is SGHTA, CDR2 FQGNSA, per germline. Unmatched junction bases numbered 13, after V lost 2 bases and J lost 7 bases. The CDR3 sequence: CASSLYSPRGLREQYF. CDR3 in DNA: TGTGCCAGCAGCTTATATTCCCCCAGGGGGCTGAGGGAGCAGTACTTC.

This sequence joins TRBV2 and TRBJ2-3; D may be TRBD1 (6 bases). Per germline, CDR1 SNHLY and CDR2 FYNNEI. CDR3 length: 14 residues. The V end lost 2 bases, the J end lost 5 bases, and 11 bases lay between the germline ends. CDR3 region: CASSEPRGEDTQYF. For the CDR3, the DNA is TGTGCCAGCAGTGAACCCAGGGGAGAAGATACGCAGTATTTT.

The chain couples TRBV3-1 (or the pseudogene TRBV3-2) to TRBJ2-7; D may be TRBD1 (5 bases). With 3 bases removed from V and 6 bases from J, the gap between germline ends came to 18 bases. The CDR3 contains 15 residues. Germline values: CDR1 LGHDT, CDR2 YNNKEL (reference sequence). The CDR3 loop reads CASSQKGIRPGEQYF. The CDR3 DNA sequence: TGTGCCAGCAGCCAGAAGGGGATCAGGCCGGGCGAGCAGTACTTC.

The rearrangement uses TRBV28 and TRBJ2-1; a possible D gene is TRBD1 (5 bases). Germline CDR1 and CDR2: MDHEN and SYDVKM. The CDR3 spans 16 residues. V lost 1 base and J lost 0, with 10 bases in between. The chain's CDR3 is CASSLSQGFSYNEQFF. In nucleotides, the CDR3 is TGTGCCAGCAGTTTATCTCAGGGTTTCTCCTACAATGAGCAGTTCTTC.

The chain links TRBV3-1 (or the pseudogene TRBV3-2) to TRBJ2-1; tentatively, D is TRBD2 (5 bases). CDR3 length equals 13 residues. V shed 4 bases and J shed 5 bases, with 9 bases lying between them. Looked up from germline, CDR1 is LGHDT and CDR2 is YNNKEL (reference sequence). CDR3 DNA sequence: TGTGCCAGCAGCCCCGGACTGGACAATGAGCAGTTCTTC. It is translated as CASSPGLDNEQFF.

This chain joins TRBV6-4 and TRBJ2-7, with 8 bases that match TRBD2. Looked up from germline, CDR1 is MRHNA and CDR2 is SNTAGT. J lost 3 bases, V lost 4 bases, and 8 bases had no gene match. The CDR3 is 15 residues long. The CDR3 loop is CASSVIGLAIYEQYF. CDR3 DNA sequence: TGTGCCAGCAGTGTAATCGGACTAGCCATCTACGAGCAGTACTTC.

The V and J genes are TRBV28 and TRBJ2-7; TRBD2 matches at 11 bases. This CDR3 spans 19 amino acids. V shed 2 bases, J shed 2 bases, and the junction held 14 bases outside the gene matches. Germline-derived CDR1 and CDR2 are MDHEN and SYDVKM. The CDR3 loop reads CASSLEYMGLAARTYEQYF. The CDR3 coding sequence is TGTGCCAGCAGTTTAGAGTACATGGGACTAGCGGCGAGAACCTACGAGCAGTACTTC. The full variable domain, its missing parts supplied by reference TRBV28 and TRBJ2-7, is DVKVTQSSRYLVKRTGEKVFLECVQDMDHENMFWYRQDPGLGLRLIYFSYDVKMKEKGDIPEGYSVSREKKERFSLILESASTNQTSMYLCASSLEYMGLAARTYEQYFGPGTRLTVT.

CDR3 in amino acids: CASSLKGPSNQPQHF. The CDR3 bases are TGTGCCAGCAGCTTGAAAGGCCCTAGCAATCAGCCCCAGCATTTT. J is TRBJ1-5 and V is TRBV5-6; D is undetermined. Deletions cut 1 base from V and 0 bases from J, with 8 bases between. From germline, CDR1 is SGHDT and CDR2 YYEEEE. This CDR3 is built from 15 residues.

V and J are TRBV5-8 and TRBJ1-4; 8 bases fit TRBD1. CDR1 SGHTS and CDR2 YDEGEE come from the germline V gene. V was pared by 4 bases and J by 4 bases, with 9 bases of the junction left unmatched. This CDR3 contains 16 residues. The DNA of the CDR3 is TGTGCCAGCAGCCAAAACAGGGGGAGCGGTAATGAAAAACTGTTTTTT. It yields the protein CASSQNRGSGNEKLFF.

This clone was observed once. The V call is TRBV7-2, the J call TRBJ1-1, with D unclear. Germline V gives CDR1 SGHTA, CDR2 FQGNSA. CDR3 length: 13 residues. V lost 3 bases, J lost 1 base, and 6 bases lay in between. This chain's CDR3 is CASSFAGNTEAFF. CDR3 in DNA: TGTGCCAGCAGCTTCGCAGGGAACACTGAAGCTTTCTTT.

This chain connects TRBV14 to TRBJ2-7; 8 bases are shared with TRBD2. The CDR3 length is 15 residues. Germline V gene lookup returns CDR1 SGHDN and CDR2 FVKESK. After removal of 4 bases from V and 5 bases from J, the junction contained 10 bases not matched to a gene. In DNA, the CDR3 is TGTGCCAGCAGCCTCAGATTGGCGGGAGGTGACGAGCAGTACTTC. It translates to CASSLRLAGGDEQYF.

V gene TRBV27 combines with J gene TRBJ2-1; weak D call: TRBD1 (8 bases). Trimming pared 6 bases from V and 9 bases from J, leaving 15 bases between. Germline V gene sequence: CDR1 MNHEY, CDR2 SMNVEV (reference sequence). This CDR3 has 13 amino acids. The CDR3 bases are TGTGCCAGCAGGCCACAGGGGGGGGGTGAGCAGTTCTTC. It translates to CASRPQGGGEQFF.

This clone occurred once. V and J are TRBV6-2 or TRBV6-3 and TRBJ2-7, with TRBD2 matching over 8 bases. CDR3 length equals 15 residues. Germline values: CDR1 MNHEY, CDR2 SVGEGT. V lost 3 bases and J lost 3; bases outside the gene matches: 7. Here the CDR3 reads CASSYPGTSVYEQYF. CDR3 DNA: TGTGCCAGCAGTTATCCCGGGACTAGTGTCTACGAGCAGTACTTC.

The V gene is TRBV4-2, the J gene TRBJ1-2, with D maybe TRBD1 (5 bases). CDR1 is LGHNA, CDR2 YNFKEQ, per germline. V was shortened by 4 bases and J by 2 bases, with 11 bases between the two germline ends. The CDR3 spans 14 residues. CDR3 DNA: TGTGCCAGCAGCCGGGGGGGAGAAAACTATGGCTACACCTTC. This codes for CASSRGGENYGYTF.

This chain uses TRBV6-5 with TRBJ2-5; D may match TRBD1 or TRBD2 (6 bases each). From germline, CDR1 is MNHEY and CDR2 SVGAGI. There are 14 residues in the CDR3. Between the trimmed V and J ends, which lost 7 bases and 5 bases, there was a span of 17 bases. CDR3 sequence reads: CASNRGRMEETQYF. In DNA form, the CDR3 reads TGTGCCAGCAACCGGGGGCGCATGGAGGAGACCCAGTACTTC.

V and J are TRBV19 and TRBJ2-3; D is perhaps TRBD1 or TRBD2 (5 bases each). The CDR3 covers 13 residues. Trimming took 5 bases from V and 3 from J, leaving 9 bases between them. CDR1 LNHDA and CDR2 SQIVND come from the germline V gene (reference sequence). The CDR3 loop is CASSLGVTDTQYF. Written as DNA, the CDR3 is TGTGCCAGTAGTTTGGGGGTAACAGATACGCAGTATTTT.

The chain has TRBV6-2 or TRBV6-3 and TRBJ2-5; 12 nucleotides agree with TRBD2. The CDR3 is made up of 17 amino acids. V lost 0 bases, J lost 5 bases, and 7 bases stayed unmatched. CDR1 is MNHEY, CDR2 SVGEGT, per germline. The CDR3 coding sequence is TGTGCCAGCAGTTACTCGACTAGCGGGAGCCGTGAGGAGACCCAGTACTTC. Amino acid sequence: CASSYSTSGSREETQYF.

J is TRBJ2-7 and V is TRBV19; unclear D gene. The germline V and J ends were trimmed by 5 bases and 3 bases, with 5 bases remaining between them. The CDR3 covers 11 residues. The germline V gene encodes CDR1 LNHDA and CDR2 SQIVND (reference sequence). Here the CDR3 DNA reads TGTGCCAGTAGTGTGGGCTACGAGCAGTACTTC. Its protein product is CASSVGYEQYF.

On this clone itself: Other DNA sequences in this sample translate to the same CDR3. The chain has TRBV30 and TRBJ2-5; either TRBD1 or TRBD2 may fit D (5 bases each). This CDR3 comprises 11 residues. Trimming stripped 1 base from V and 5 bases from J, with 5 bases between. Germline V lookup: CDR1 GTSNPN, CDR2 SVGIG (reference sequence). The CDR3 protein is CAWSGGETQYF. The CDR3 DNA reads TGTGCCTGGAGTGGGGGGGAGACCCAGTACTTC.

This sequence joins TRBV5-6 and TRBJ2-7, with D unclear. Deletions cut 4 bases from V and 7 bases from J, with 18 bases between. The CDR3 contains 14 residues. Germline CDR1 and CDR2: SGHDT and YYEEEE. The CDR3 loop is CASSPVQAALEQYF. In nucleotides, the CDR3 is TGTGCCAGCAGCCCGGTCCAGGCCGCTCTTGAGCAGTACTTC.

CDR3: CASRGQGNSPLHF. The DNA of the CDR3 is TGTGCCAGCAGGGGACAGGGGAATTCACCCCTCCACTTT. The chain carries TRBV6-5 and TRBJ1-6, with TRBD1 matching over 10 bases. The ends lost 6 bases at V and 7 bases at J; junction bases unmatched: 0. The CDR3 totals 13 residues. Germline CDR1 reads MNHEY; CDR2 reads SVGAGI.

This chain uses TRBV7-2 with TRBJ2-7; no definite D call. Trimming shortened V by 5 bases and J by 7 bases, and 15 bases separated the two germline ends. Germline lookup yields CDR1 SGHTA and CDR2 FQGNSA. The length of the CDR3 is 13 residues. CDR3 sequence (DNA): TGTGCCAGCAGCCCCCCTCGGCCTGTTGAGCAGTACTTC. It specifies CASSPPRPVEQYF.

The chain recombines TRBV7-8 with TRBJ2-2, with no clear D. The CDR3 is 15 amino acids. The V end lost 1 base, the J end lost 4 bases, and 10 bases lay between the germline ends. From germline, CDR1 is SGHVS and CDR2 FQNEAQ. The CDR3: CASSLEGLSTGELFF. The CDR3 DNA is TGTGCCAGCAGCTTAGAGGGCCTTTCCACCGGGGAGCTGTTTTTT.